The 13 T cell receptor beta chains presented below share a single source sample, sequenced in a study of graft-versus-host responses after intestinal transplantation. No cognate antigen is known for these TCRs. Using immunoSEQ multiplex PCR, the repertoire was profiled, and TCRdb retains in-frame clones only, with some absent. The repertoire holds some 92,000 clones, roughly 92% seen once, with roughly 0.3% in the top ten. The sample was unstimulated CD4+ T cells sorted from spleen or lymph node cells, taken before intestinal transplant. The receptors derive from a human donor who received an intestinal transplant.

This clone was counted once. The chain is built from TRBV5-6 and TRBJ2-7; possible D gene TRBD2, 6 bases. The CDR3 is made up of 15 amino acids. In germline, CDR1 is SGHDT, CDR2 YYEEEE. Trimming left V 3 bases short and J 4 bases short, with 17 bases between. The CDR3 DNA follows: TGTGCCAGCAGCTCTGTCCGGGAGATGAGGTACGAGCAGTACTTC. It encodes CASSSVREMRYEQYF.

This clone showed up just once. This chain joins TRBV11-2 and TRBJ2-1; 8 positions agree with TRBD1. There are 13 residues in the CDR3. Germline V gene lookup returns CDR1 SGHAT and CDR2 FQNNGV. J lost 11 bases, V lost 5 bases, and 8 bases had no gene match. Here the CDR3 DNA reads TGTGCCAGCAGCCTAATGGGACAGGCACAGCAGTTCTTC. Amino acids: CASSLMGQAQQFF.

CDR3 amino acids: CASGRLAGGSYEQYF. Written as DNA, the CDR3 is TGTGCCAGCGGGCGACTAGCGGGAGGTTCCTACGAGCAGTACTTC. The chain carries TRBV6-1 and TRBJ2-7, with 13 bases aligning to TRBD2. J gave up 1 base and V 8 bases, and 5 bases lay outside the gene matches. In germline, CDR1 is MNHNS, CDR2 SASEGT. CDR3 size: 15 residues.

CDR3 in amino acids: CASSFGWMGEQYF. For the CDR3, the DNA is TGTGCCAGCAGCTTCGGGTGGATGGGGGAGCAGTACTTC. The chain has TRBV11-3 and TRBJ2-7; D gene unclear. This CDR3 spans 13 amino acids. Germline CDR1 reads SGHNT; CDR2 reads YENEEA. V was pared by 3 bases and J by 7 bases, with 13 bases between.

In its sample, this clone was seen a few times. The chain uses TRBV5-1 and TRBJ1-2; unclear D gene. With 0 bases removed from V and 0 bases from J, the gap between germline ends came to 6 bases. The germline V gene has CDR1 SGHRS and CDR2 YFSETQ. This CDR3 has 14 residues. As DNA, the CDR3 is TGCGCCAGCAGCTTGGACGGTGCTAACTATGGCTACACCTTC. Its translation is CASSLDGANYGYTF. The full variable domain, in which reference TRBV5-1 and TRBJ1-2 provide the parts outside the CDR3, is KAGVTQTPRYLIKTRGQQVTLSCSPISGHRSVSWYQQTPGQGLQFLFEYFSETQRNKGNFPGRFSGRQFSNSRSEMNVSTLELGDSALYLCASSLDGANYGYTFGSGTRLTVV.

The chain couples TRBV5-1 to TRBJ1-1; possible D gene TRBD1, 5 bases. Germline CDR1 SGHRS, CDR2 YFSETQ. There are 13 residues in the CDR3. V lost 5 bases and J lost 0, with 8 bases in between. The CDR3 sequence: CASRWGMNTEAFF. In DNA form, the CDR3 reads TGCGCCAGCAGATGGGGGATGAACACTGAAGCTTTCTTT.

V and J are TRBV4-1 and TRBJ2-7; a possible D gene is TRBD1 (6 bases). Between the trimmed V and J ends, which lost 0 bases and 3 bases, there was a span of 12 bases. The CDR3 runs to 15 residues. Germline loops: CDR1 MGHRA, CDR2 YSYEKL. The CDR3 spells CASSQDRGRLYEQYF. CDR3 bases: TGCGCCAGCAGCCAAGACAGGGGCCGCCTCTACGAGCAGTACTTC.

Details on this clone: Since no conserved phenylalanine or tryptophan closes the CDR3, a read error is the likely cause. The V call is TRBV30, the J call TRBJ1-2; TRBD1 aligns across 10 bases. V was clipped by 0 bases and J by 6 bases; unmatched bases: 10. CDR3 length: 16 amino acids. Germline V lookup: CDR1 GTSNPN, CDR2 SVGIG (reference sequence). The CDR3 reads CAWSVRPDRGIHGYTI. CDR3 in DNA: TGTGCCTGGAGTGTCCGACCGGACAGGGGGATCCATGGCTACACCATC.

The V and J genes are TRBV10-3 and TRBJ1-3; D might be TRBD1 (5 bases). The length of the CDR3 is 15 residues. Trimming pared 2 bases from V and 3 bases from J, leaving 11 bases between. The germline V gene encodes CDR1 ENHRY and CDR2 SYGVKD. CDR3: CAISERGGDGNTIYF. The CDR3 coding sequence is TGTGCCATCAGTGAGAGGGGCGGGGATGGAAACACCATATATTTT.

V is TRBV7-6 and J is TRBJ2-4, with unresolved D. The V end lost 3 bases, the J end lost 1 base, and 13 bases lay between the germline ends. The CDR3 loop spans 16 amino acids. Per the germline V gene, CDR1 is SGHVS and CDR2 is FNYEAQ. The CDR3 loop reads CASSLTPPEAKNIQYF. For the CDR3, the DNA is TGTGCCAGCAGCTTGACTCCTCCGGAGGCCAAAAACATTCAGTACTTC.

The V and J genes are TRBV27 and TRBJ2-1; D may be TRBD2 (5 bases). The CDR3 is 15 amino acids. Germline V gene sequence: CDR1 MNHEY, CDR2 SMNVEV (reference sequence). With 6 bases removed from V and 0 bases from J, the gap between germline ends came to 12 bases. CDR3 region: CASRGAGSSYNEQFF. The CDR3 bases are TGTGCCAGCAGGGGAGCAGGAAGCTCCTACAATGAGCAGTTCTTC.

The chain has TRBV30 and TRBJ1-1; no firm D call. Germline CDR1 GTSNPN, CDR2 SVGIG (reference sequence). The V end lost 3 bases, the J end lost 1 base, and 3 bases lay between the germline ends. CDR3 length equals 11 residues. In DNA form, the CDR3 reads TGTGCCTGGAGACAGAACACTGAAGCTTTCTTT. Encoded protein: CAWRQNTEAFF. Full variable domain (remainder filled in from reference TRBV30 and TRBJ1-1): SQTIHQWPATLVQPVGSPLSLECTVEGTSNPNLYWYRQAAGRGLQLLFYSVGIGQISSEVPQNLSASRPQDRQFILSSKKLLLSDSGFYLCAWRQNTEAFFGQGTRLTVV.

This chain joins TRBV14 and TRBJ1-2; no definite D call. This CDR3 is 10 amino acids long. Germline CDR1 is SGHDN and CDR2 is FVKESK. The germline V and J ends were trimmed by 10 bases and 8 bases, with 11 bases remaining between them. CDR3 DNA sequence: TGTGCCACAAAAATCCGCGGCTACACCTTC. Translating gives CATKIRGYTF.